The 13 T cell receptor beta chains below were found in one sample sequenced in a study of CD8 T cells in ankylosing spondylitis. TCRdb reprocessed the 5' RACE reads with MiXCR, giving one entry per CDR3 protein. The sample lists approximately 240,000 distinct CDR3 sequences, over 9.5% seen once, with about 3% in the top ten. The specimen was blood, either unsorted or a sorted T cell fraction (not recorded which). The receptors originated from a male donor with ankylosing spondylitis or in good health (not recorded which).

The CDR3 DNA follows: TGTGCCACCACGGATGTGGGAAACACCATATATTTT. Amino acid sequence: CATTDVGNTIYF. The chain links TRBV19 to TRBJ1-3, with no clear D. Trimming took 10 bases from V and 4 from J, leaving 11 bases between them. The CDR3 is made up of 12 amino acids. From germline, CDR1 is LNHDA and CDR2 SQIVND (reference sequence).

The table lists this clonotype with many counts. The rearrangement joins TRBV11-2 to TRBJ2-7; 8 positions match TRBD2. Germline V gene sequence: CDR1 SGHAT, CDR2 FQNNGV. There are 14 residues in the CDR3. Trimming cost V 6 bases and J 0 bases; bases outside gene matches: 4. CDR3 protein: CASRQRGSSYEQYF. CDR3 in DNA: TGTGCCAGCAGACAGCGGGGGTCCTCCTACGAGCAGTACTTC. Looking up the rest from reference TRBV11-2 and TRBJ2-7 gives the full variable domain: EAGVAQSPRYKIIEKRQSVAFWCNPISGHATLYWYQQILGQGPKLLIQFQNNGVVDDSQLPKDRFSAERLKGVDSTLKIQPAKLEDSAVYLCASRQRGSSYEQYFGPGTRLTVT.

This clonotype was seen at least ten times. The rearrangement links TRBV5-1 to TRBJ1-1; unclear D gene. Germline assignment: CDR1 SGHRS and CDR2 YFSETQ. There are 14 residues in the CDR3. The V and J ends lost 0 bases and 2 bases respectively, with 8 bases between them. Written as DNA, the CDR3 is TGCGCCAGCAGCTTGGGAGGGTTTAACACTGAAGCTTTCTTT. Translated: CASSLGGFNTEAFF. Looking up the rest from reference TRBV5-1 and TRBJ1-1 gives the full variable domain: KAGVTQTPRYLIKTRGQQVTLSCSPISGHRSVSWYQQTPGQGLQFLFEYFSETQRNKGNFPGRFSGRQFSNSRSEMNVSTLELGDSALYLCASSLGGFNTEAFFGQGTRLTVV.

This clonotype was detected ten times or more. The chain links TRBV11-1 to TRBJ1-1; perhaps TRBD1 as D (6 bases). The germline V gene has CDR1 SGHAT and CDR2 FQDESV (reference sequence). V was cut by 8 bases and J by 3 bases, with 19 bases left in between. The CDR3 runs 15 residues. CDR3 nucleotide sequence: TGTGCCAGCGGGTCCTCCGGGACACCGGACACTGAAGCTTTCTTT. As protein: CASGSSGTPDTEAFF.

This clonotype has at least ten counts. The CDR3 here is CASSHSEGWQNEKLFF. The DNA of the CDR3 is TGTGCCAGCAGCCATTCAGAGGGTTGGCAAAATGAAAAACTGTTTTTT. The chain joins TRBV3-1 to TRBJ1-4; unclear D gene. The CDR3 has 16 residues. The V gene lost 3 bases and the J gene lost 5 bases, with 16 bases spanning the gap. CDR1 is LGHDT and CDR2 is YNNKEL in the germline V gene (reference sequence).

This clonotype was seen more than once but under ten times. V and J are TRBV11-2 and TRBJ2-5, with 7 nucleotides matching TRBD1. CDR3 length: 15 residues. V lost 0 bases and J lost 2; bases outside the gene matches: 3. In germline, CDR1 is SGHAT, CDR2 FQNNGV. The CDR3 sequence: CASSLDGRGQETQYF. As DNA, the CDR3 is TGTGCCAGCAGCTTAGACGGCAGGGGGCAAGAGACCCAGTACTTC.

In its sample, this clonotype was seen a few times. The J gene is TRBJ2-7, the V gene TRBV11-2; possibly TRBD2 for D (6 bases). This CDR3 is built from 16 residues. Germline V lookup: CDR1 SGHAT, CDR2 FQNNGV. The ends were cut back, 6 bases at V and 0 bases at J, with 18 bases in the middle. CDR3 amino acids: CASSRGGGTLSYEQYF. CDR3 nucleotides: TGTGCCAGCAGTCGAGGTGGGGGGACTCTCTCCTACGAGCAGTACTTC.

This clonotype was detected many times. The chain links TRBV20-1 to TRBJ2-3; TRBD2 agrees at 10 bases. The CDR3 totals 18 residues. V shed 7 bases and J 3 bases; nucleotides not matched to a gene: 19. Per the germline V gene, CDR1 is DFQATT and CDR2 is SNEGSKA (reference sequence). The CDR3: CSGRKGVAGGSYTDTQYF. In DNA form, the CDR3 reads TGCAGTGGCCGTAAGGGTGTAGCGGGAGGTTCTTATACAGATACGCAGTATTTT.

This clonotype was counted many times. V and J are TRBV6-4 and TRBJ2-3; the match to TRBD2 covers 11 bases. The CDR3 is 15 residues long. The J segment lost 4 bases and the V segment lost 0 bases, leaving 0 bases of the junction unmatched. The germline CDR1 and CDR2 sequences are MRHNA and SNTAGT. This CDR3 is CASSDSLAGADTQYF. DNA for the CDR3: TGTGCCAGCAGTGACTCACTAGCGGGAGCAGATACGCAGTATTTT.

This clonotype was seen at least ten times. The V gene is TRBV30, the J gene TRBJ1-2; tentative D call: TRBD1 (5 bases). The CDR3 spans 16 residues. Trimming took 2 bases from V and 5 from J, leaving 21 bases between them. Germline lookup yields CDR1 GTSNPN and CDR2 SVGIG (reference sequence). CDR3 coding DNA: TGTGCCTGGAGTTCGAGAGGGGCCCCCGTTGGTTATGGCTACACCTTC. This encodes CAWSSRGAPVGYGYTF.

Points on this clonotype: This could be a read error, since a much larger clone is one nucleotide away. The rearrangement uses TRBV11-2 and TRBJ2-5, with D possibly being TRBD2 (6 bases). The CDR3 loop spans 13 amino acids. Germline CDR1 SGHAT, CDR2 FQNNGV. The V and J ends lost 11 bases and 3 bases respectively, with 16 bases between them. The CDR3: CASRPGVKETQYF. The CDR3, as DNA: TGTGCCTCCCGCCCGGGGGTCAAAGAGACCCAGTACTTC. The full variable domain, with the rest looked up from reference TRBV11-2 and TRBJ2-5, is EAGVAQSPRYKIIEKRQSVAFWCNPISGHATLYWYQQILGQGPKLLIQFQNNGVVDDSQLPKDRFSAERLKGVDSTLKIQPAKLEDSAVYLCASRPGVKETQYFGPGTRLLVL.

The sample holds many counts of this clonotype. The chain joins TRBV5-1 to TRBJ2-7; D is perhaps TRBD2 (6 bases). CDR1 is SGHRS and CDR2 is YFSETQ in the germline V gene. With 0 bases removed from V and 11 bases from J, the gap between germline ends came to 9 bases. CDR3 size: 11 residues. The CDR3 sequence: CASSLAGVEYF. As DNA, the CDR3 is TGCGCCAGCAGCTTGGCGGGGGTGGAGTACTTC.

This clonotype was found many times. The chain links TRBV29-1 to TRBJ2-7; maybe TRBD1 (6 bases). This CDR3 region has 13 residues. The V gene's germline CDR1 is SQVTM and CDR2 ANQGSEA. Trimming shortened V by 4 bases and J by 3 bases, and 13 bases separated the two germline ends. This chain's CDR3 is CSVGGQALYEQYF. CDR3 DNA: TGCAGCGTTGGGGGGCAAGCACTCTACGAGCAGTACTTC.